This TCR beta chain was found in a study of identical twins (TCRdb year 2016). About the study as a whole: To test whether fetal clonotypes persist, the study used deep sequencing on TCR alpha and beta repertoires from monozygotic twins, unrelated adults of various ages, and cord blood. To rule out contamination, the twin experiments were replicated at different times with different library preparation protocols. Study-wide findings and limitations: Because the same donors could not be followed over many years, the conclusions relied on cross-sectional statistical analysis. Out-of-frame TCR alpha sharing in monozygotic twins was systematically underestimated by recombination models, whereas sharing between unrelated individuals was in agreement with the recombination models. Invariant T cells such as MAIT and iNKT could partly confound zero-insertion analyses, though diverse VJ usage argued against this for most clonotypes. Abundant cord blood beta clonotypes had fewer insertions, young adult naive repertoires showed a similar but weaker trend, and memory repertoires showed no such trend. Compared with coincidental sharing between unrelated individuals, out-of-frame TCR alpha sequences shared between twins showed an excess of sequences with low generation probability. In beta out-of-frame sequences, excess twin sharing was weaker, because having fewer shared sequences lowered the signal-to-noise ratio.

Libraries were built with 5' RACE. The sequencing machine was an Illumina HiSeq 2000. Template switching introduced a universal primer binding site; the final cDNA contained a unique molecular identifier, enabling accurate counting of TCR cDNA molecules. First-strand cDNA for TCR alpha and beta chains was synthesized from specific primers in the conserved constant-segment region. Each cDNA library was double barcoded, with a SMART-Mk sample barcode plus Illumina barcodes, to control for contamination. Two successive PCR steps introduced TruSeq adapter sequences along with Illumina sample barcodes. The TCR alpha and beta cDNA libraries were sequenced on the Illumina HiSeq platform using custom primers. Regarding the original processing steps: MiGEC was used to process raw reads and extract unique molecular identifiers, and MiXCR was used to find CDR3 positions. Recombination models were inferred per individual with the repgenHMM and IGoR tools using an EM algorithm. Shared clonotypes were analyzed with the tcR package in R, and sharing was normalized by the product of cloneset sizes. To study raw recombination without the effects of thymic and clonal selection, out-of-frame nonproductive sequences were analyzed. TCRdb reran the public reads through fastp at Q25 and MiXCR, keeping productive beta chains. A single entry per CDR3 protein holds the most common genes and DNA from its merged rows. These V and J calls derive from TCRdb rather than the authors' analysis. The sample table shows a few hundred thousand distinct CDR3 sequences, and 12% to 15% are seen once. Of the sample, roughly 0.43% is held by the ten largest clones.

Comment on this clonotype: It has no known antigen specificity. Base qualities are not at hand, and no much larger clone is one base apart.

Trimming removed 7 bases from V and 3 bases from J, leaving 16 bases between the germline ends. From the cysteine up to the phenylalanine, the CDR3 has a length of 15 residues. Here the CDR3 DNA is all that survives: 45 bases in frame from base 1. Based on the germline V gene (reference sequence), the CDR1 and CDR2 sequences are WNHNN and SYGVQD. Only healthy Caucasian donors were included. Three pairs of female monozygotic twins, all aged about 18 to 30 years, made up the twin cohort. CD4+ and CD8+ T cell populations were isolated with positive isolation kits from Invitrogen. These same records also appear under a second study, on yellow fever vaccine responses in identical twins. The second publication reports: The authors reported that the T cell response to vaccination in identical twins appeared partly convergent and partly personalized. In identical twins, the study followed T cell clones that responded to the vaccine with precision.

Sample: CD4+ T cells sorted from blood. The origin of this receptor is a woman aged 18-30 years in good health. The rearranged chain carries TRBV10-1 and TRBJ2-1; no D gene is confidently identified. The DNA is TGCGCCAGCACCCGGCCCCCCACCCGCTACAATGAGCAGTTCTTC. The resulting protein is CASTRPPTRYNEQFF.